This T cell receptor beta chain was profiled in a study of T cells in Graves' hyperthyroidism and ophthalmopathy. Ophthalmopathy patients all had a Clinical Activity Score of at least 3, a NOSPECS grade of at least 4 and disease under 3 months old. TCR beta CDR3 region amplification was performed from RNA transcripts. A first-round RT-PCR of the TCR CDR3 used the HTBI primer set. MiXCR, run by TCRdb on the multiplex PCR reads, gives a single entry per CDR3 protein. The table has around 400,000 distinct CDR3 sequences, roughly 15% seen once. Sequenced input: blood. This receptor was obtained from a woman in her sixties or seventies with Graves' ophthalmopathy.

The CDR3 coding sequence is TGCGCCAGCCGGCCCGAAGGGGCTATGAACACTGAAGCTTTCTTT. Protein product: CASRPEGAMNTEAFF. The V call is TRBV10-2, the J call TRBJ1-1, with D maybe TRBD1 (5 bases). The germline V gene encodes CDR1 WSHSY and CDR2 SAAADI. The ends were cut back, 8 bases at V and 0 bases at J, with 16 bases in the middle. The length of the CDR3 is 15 residues.